This TCR beta chain was obtained from a study of blood T cell repertoires in COVID-19. Assay used: immunoSEQ multiplex PCR; TCRdb lists only in-frame clones, some missing. The sample comprises more than 150,000 clones, approximately 79% of which are singletons, and 15% to 20% rests with the top ten. The germline V gene has CDR1 SGHDN and CDR2 FVKESK. The CDR3 spans 13 residues. V gave up 4 bases and J gave up 2 bases, with 9 bases separating them. This TCR was sampled from a man aged 55-75 years with active or convalescent COVID-19. V is TRBV14 and J is TRBJ2-7; a weak D match, TRBD1 (6 bases). The sample comprised peripheral blood. The CDR3 DNA reads TGTGCCAGCAGCCGGGACACCCCCTACGAGCAGTACTTC. It codes for CASSRDTPYEQYF.